Below, 18 T cell receptor beta chains from the same sample are listed, as sequenced in a study of beta chain features in type 1 diabetes. Broader study findings: TCRB CDR3s from Type 1 diabetes patients were moderately but significantly shorter in all four CD4+ subsets.

The sequenced template was cDNA made from the entire isolated RNA. TCRdb's copy holds only in-frame clones and misses some; the assay was immunoSEQ multiplex PCR. The sample shows 240,000 or so clones, around 21% of them seen only once. The antigens of these receptors remain unknown. Sequencing was done on a sample of naive CD4+ T cells from blood. The receptors were sampled from a woman between 40 and 55 years old with type 1 diabetes.

The chain has TRBV4-3 and TRBJ1-2, with a tentative D call TRBD1 (6 bases). V was clipped by 4 bases and J by 0 bases, with 15 bases between them. Germline CDR1 reads LGHNA; CDR2 reads YSLEER. The CDR3 consists of 16 residues. The CDR3 sequence: CASSRDRDTANYGYTF. The CDR3 bases are TGCGCCAGCAGCCGGGATCGGGACACAGCTAACTATGGCTACACCTTC.

This clone was counted a few times. The chain combines TRBV10-3 with TRBJ1-6; D not resolved. CDR1 is ENHRY, CDR2 SYGVKD, per germline. The V end was cut by 4 bases, the J end by 5 bases, with 6 bases between. The CDR3 extends over 13 amino acids. CDR3 bases: TGTGCCATCAGTGGGAGGGATAATTCACCCCTCCACTTT. Translating it yields CAISGRDNSPLHF.

This clone was detected only a few times. The CDR3 spells CAWSVQQGTNYGYTF. The DNA of the CDR3 is TGTGCCTGGAGTGTACAACAGGGGACGAACTATGGCTACACCTTC. The chain recombines TRBV30 with TRBJ1-2; TRBD1 matches at 7 bases. The V and J ends lost 0 bases and 2 bases, in that order; junction bases with no gene match: 6. Germline CDR1 GTSNPN, CDR2 SVGIG (reference sequence). The CDR3 covers 15 residues.

The chain has TRBV9 and TRBJ1-1; D is unresolved. Germline lookup yields CDR1 SGDLS and CDR2 YYNGEE. V was shortened by 0 bases and J by 1 base, with 7 bases between the two germline ends. This CDR3 comprises 14 residues. The CDR3, as DNA: TGTGCCAGCAGCGTAGCGCCAGAGAACACTGAAGCTTTCTTT. The encoded protein is CASSVAPENTEAFF.

This clone has only a few counts. This rearrangement joins TRBV29-1 to TRBJ2-1; no reliable D call. The CDR3 sequence is 10 residues long. Trimming removed 7 bases from V and 9 bases from J, with 10 bases in between. In germline, CDR1 is SQVTM, CDR2 ANQGSEA. The CDR3 DNA is TGCAGCGCCGGTCTCGGTGAGCAGTTCTTC. Encoded protein: CSAGLGEQFF.

This clone was counted only a few times. The genes are TRBV5-1 and TRBJ2-7, with 9 bases identical to TRBD2. Germline CDR1 is SGHRS and CDR2 is YFSETQ. Trimming at V came to 4 bases and at J to 1 base, leaving 9 bases not matched to a gene. This CDR3 comprises 16 residues. This CDR3 reads CASSRSLAGESYEQYF. The CDR3 nucleotides read TGCGCCAGCAGCCGATCACTAGCGGGTGAATCCTACGAGCAGTACTTC.

This clone was observed a handful of times. Distinct nucleotide sequences in the sample also encode this CDR3. This rearrangement joins TRBV7-2 to TRBJ1-2; D remains ambiguous. Trimming removed 1 base from V and 8 bases from J, with 5 bases in between. The CDR3 extends over 11 amino acids. Germline CDR1 is SGHTA and CDR2 is FQGNSA. CDR3 amino acids: CASSLGAGYTF. CDR3 coding DNA: TGTGCCAGCAGCTTAGGCGCGGGCTACACCTTC.

The rearrangement links TRBV15 to TRBJ1-5, with a weak D call TRBD1 (6 bases). Germline CDR1 LNHNV, CDR2 YYDKDF (reference sequence). Trimming shortened V by 0 bases and J by 6 bases, and 12 bases separated the two germline ends. This CDR3 has 15 amino acids. The CDR3 DNA reads TGTGCCACCAGCAGAGAACAGGGCAGGGGTCAGCCCCAGCATTTT. Its protein product is CATSREQGRGQPQHF.

This clone was recorded a few times. The chain combines TRBV18 with TRBJ2-1, with 7 bases that match TRBD2. Germline V gene sequence: CDR1 KGHSH, CDR2 LQKENI. J lost 5 bases, V lost 3 bases, and 10 bases had no gene match. There are 16 residues in the CDR3. The CDR3 nucleotides are TGTGCCAGCTCACCCGGATTGGCTAGCGGAAACAATGAGCAGTTCTTC. Translated: CASSPGLASGNNEQFF.

This clone occurred a few times. The chain carries TRBV9 and TRBJ2-5; the match to TRBD1 covers 8 bases. Germline trimming cut 4 bases from V and 5 bases from J; bases unmatched to any gene: 4. The CDR3 runs to 13 residues. The germline CDR1 and CDR2 sequences are SGDLS and YYNGEE. DNA for the CDR3: TGTGCCAGCAGCCCCCGGACAGGGGAGACCCAGTACTTC. This codes for CASSPRTGETQYF. Filled out from reference TRBV9 and TRBJ2-5, the complete variable domain reads DSGVTQTPKHLITATGQRVTLRCSPRSGDLSVYWYQQSLDQGLQFLIQYYNGEERAKGNILERFSAQQFPDLHSELNLSSLELGDSALYFCASSPRTGETQYFGPGTRLLVL.

This clone was counted only a few times. This chain links TRBV5-1 with TRBJ2-1; D is perhaps TRBD2 (5 bases). Germline loops: CDR1 SGHRS, CDR2 YFSETQ. The CDR3 consists of 12 residues. Trimming cost V 4 bases and J 3 bases, with 5 bases left between them. The CDR3 sequence is CASSEGYNEQFF. CDR3 in DNA: TGCGCCAGCAGCGAGGGCTACAATGAGCAGTTCTTC.

Only a few counts were recorded for this clone. CDR3 DNA sequence: TGCGCCAGCAGCCAAGAGTCAGGGGGCACCCACTCTGGGGCCAACGTCCTGACTTTC. Its translation: CASSQESGGTHSGANVLTF. This chain connects TRBV4-3 to TRBJ2-6; 8 bases align to TRBD1. The CDR3 has 19 amino acids. Trimming took 0 bases from V and 0 from J; bases not matched to a gene: 7. The germline V gene encodes CDR1 LGHNA and CDR2 YSLEER.

This clone was recorded a few times. The V and J genes are TRBV28 and TRBJ2-3; the D gene is possibly TRBD2 (6 bases). The CDR3 consists of 15 residues. Germline values: CDR1 MDHEN, CDR2 SYDVKM. The V end was cut by 3 bases, the J end by 2 bases, with 12 bases between. The CDR3 region is CASSFGGTYTDTQYF. DNA of the CDR3: TGTGCCAGCAGTTTCGGGGGTACATACACAGATACGCAGTATTTT.

This clone was seen a handful of times. The chain joins TRBV4-1 to TRBJ2-7; 7 bases are a match to TRBD1. The CDR3 has 15 residues. V was clipped by 1 base and J by 3 bases; unmatched bases: 6. CDR1 is MGHRA and CDR2 is YSYEKL in the germline V gene. CDR3 loop: CASSQAPGQSYEQYF. The CDR3 DNA follows: TGCGCCAGCAGCCAAGCGCCGGGACAGAGCTACGAGCAGTACTTC.

The chain combines TRBV7-9 with TRBJ1-2, with D unresolved. Germline CDR1 is SEHNR and CDR2 is FQNEAQ (reference sequence). The CDR3 is 12 amino acids. V gave up 0 bases and J gave up 6 bases, with 5 bases separating them. CDR3 sequence (DNA): TGTGCCAGCAGCTTAGCTACGGATGGCTACACCTTC. Translated: CASSLATDGYTF.

This clone was observed a few times. DNA for the CDR3: TGTGCCATCAGTGAGAGTGGGGAGCCAGATACGCAGTATTTT. Its translation is CAISESGEPDTQYF. This sequence joins TRBV10-3 and TRBJ2-3; possible D gene TRBD2, 5 bases. Germline V gene lookup returns CDR1 ENHRY and CDR2 SYGVKD. V was cut by 2 bases and J by 4 bases, with 10 bases left in between. This CDR3 contains 14 residues.

This sequence joins TRBV9 and TRBJ2-1; D is ambiguous. The germline V gene encodes CDR1 SGDLS and CDR2 YYNGEE. The CDR3 has 15 amino acids. Trimming shortened V by 4 bases and J by 0 bases, and 11 bases separated the two germline ends. The CDR3 reads CASSRDSTSYNEQFF. Here the CDR3 DNA reads TGTGCCAGCAGCCGAGACTCCACCTCCTACAATGAGCAGTTCTTC.

J is TRBJ2-7 and V is TRBV27; 10 bases align to TRBD1. The CDR3 runs 15 residues. Germline lookup yields CDR1 MNHEY and CDR2 SMNVEV (reference sequence). V lost 6 bases and J lost 3; bases outside the gene matches: 8. The CDR3 sequence: CASRPAGTGDYEQYF. For the CDR3, the DNA is TGTGCCAGCAGGCCCGCCGGGACAGGGGACTACGAGCAGTACTTC.